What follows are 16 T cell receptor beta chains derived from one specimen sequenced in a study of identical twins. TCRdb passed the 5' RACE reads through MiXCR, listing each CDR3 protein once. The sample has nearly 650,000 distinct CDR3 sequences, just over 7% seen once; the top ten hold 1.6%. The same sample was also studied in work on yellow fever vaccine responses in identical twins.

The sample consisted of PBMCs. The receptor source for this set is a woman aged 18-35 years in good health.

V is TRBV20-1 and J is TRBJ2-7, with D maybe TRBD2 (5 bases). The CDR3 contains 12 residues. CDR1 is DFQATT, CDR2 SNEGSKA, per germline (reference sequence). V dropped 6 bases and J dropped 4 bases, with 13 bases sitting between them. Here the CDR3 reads CSAGERGYEQYV. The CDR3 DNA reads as TGCAGTGCCGGGGAGAGAGGGTACGAGCAGTACGTC.

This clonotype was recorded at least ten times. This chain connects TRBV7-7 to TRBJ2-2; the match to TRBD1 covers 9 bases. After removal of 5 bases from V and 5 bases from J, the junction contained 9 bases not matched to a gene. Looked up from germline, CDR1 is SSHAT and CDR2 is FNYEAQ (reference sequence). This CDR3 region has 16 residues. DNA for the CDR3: TGTGCCAGCAGCACGAAGGGACAGGGCGAAACCGGGGAGCTGTTTTTT. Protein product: CASSTKGQGETGELFF. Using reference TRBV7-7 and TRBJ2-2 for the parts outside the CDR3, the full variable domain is GAGVSQSPRYKVTKRGQDVTLRCDPISSHATLYWYQQALGQGPEFLTYFNYEAQPDKSGLPSDRFSAERPEGSISTLTIQRTEQRDSAMYRCASSTKGQGETGELFFGEGSRLTVL.

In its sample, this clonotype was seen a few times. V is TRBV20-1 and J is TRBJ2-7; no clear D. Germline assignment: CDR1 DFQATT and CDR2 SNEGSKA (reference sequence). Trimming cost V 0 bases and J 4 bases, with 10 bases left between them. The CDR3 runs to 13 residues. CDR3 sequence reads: CSARDIFGYEQYF. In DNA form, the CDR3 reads TGCAGTGCTAGAGACATATTCGGTTACGAGCAGTACTTC.

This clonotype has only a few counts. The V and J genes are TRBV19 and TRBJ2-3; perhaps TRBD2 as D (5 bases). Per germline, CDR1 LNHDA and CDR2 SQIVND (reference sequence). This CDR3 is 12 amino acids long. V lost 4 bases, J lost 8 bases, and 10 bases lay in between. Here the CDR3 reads CASSTQGSTQYF. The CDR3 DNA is TGTGCCAGTAGTACCCAAGGGAGTACGCAGTATTTT.

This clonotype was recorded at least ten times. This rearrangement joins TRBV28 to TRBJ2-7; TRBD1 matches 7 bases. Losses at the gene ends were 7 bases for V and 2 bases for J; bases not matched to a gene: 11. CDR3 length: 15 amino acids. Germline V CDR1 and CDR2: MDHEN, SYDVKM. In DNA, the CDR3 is TGTGCCAGCACCGTTCCCCGGACAGGTGCCTACGAGCAGTACTTC. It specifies CASTVPRTGAYEQYF.

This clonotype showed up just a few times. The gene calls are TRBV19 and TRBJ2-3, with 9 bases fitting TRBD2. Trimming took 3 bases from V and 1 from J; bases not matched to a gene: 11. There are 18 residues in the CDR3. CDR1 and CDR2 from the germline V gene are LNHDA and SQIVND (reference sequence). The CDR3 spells CASSMAGTSLSRTDTQYF. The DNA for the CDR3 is TGTGCCAGTAGTATGGCCGGGACTAGCTTATCTCGCACAGATACGCAGTATTTT.

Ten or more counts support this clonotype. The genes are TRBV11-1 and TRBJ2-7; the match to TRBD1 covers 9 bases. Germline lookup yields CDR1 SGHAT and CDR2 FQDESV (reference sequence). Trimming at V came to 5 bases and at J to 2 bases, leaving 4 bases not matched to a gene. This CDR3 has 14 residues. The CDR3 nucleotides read TGTGCCAGCAGCACGACAGGGGGAACCTACGAGCAGTACTTC. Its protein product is CASSTTGGTYEQYF.

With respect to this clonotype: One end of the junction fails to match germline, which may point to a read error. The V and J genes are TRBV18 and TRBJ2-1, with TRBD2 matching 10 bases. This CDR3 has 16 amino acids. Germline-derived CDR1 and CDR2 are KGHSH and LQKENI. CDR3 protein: CDSSPPGAGGLNEQFF. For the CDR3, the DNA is TGTGACAGCTCACCCCCCGGAGCGGGGGGGCTGAATGAGCAGTTCTTC.

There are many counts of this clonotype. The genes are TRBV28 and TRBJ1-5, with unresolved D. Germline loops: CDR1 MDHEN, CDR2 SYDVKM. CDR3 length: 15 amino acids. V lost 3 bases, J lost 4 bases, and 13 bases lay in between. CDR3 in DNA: TGTGCCAGCAGTTTCGGGTTGTCGGTTAATCAGCCCCAGCATTTT. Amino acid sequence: CASSFGLSVNQPQHF.

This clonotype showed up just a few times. The CDR3 DNA reads as TGCGCCAGCAGCCCCGCCCCAACCACCTCCTACAATGAGCAGTTCTTC. Amino acid sequence: CASSPAPTTSYNEQFF. V and J are TRBV5-1 and TRBJ2-1; D remains ambiguous. Trimming removed 4 bases from V and 0 bases from J, with 14 bases in between. The CDR3 has 16 amino acids. Germline V gene sequence: CDR1 SGHRS, CDR2 YFSETQ.

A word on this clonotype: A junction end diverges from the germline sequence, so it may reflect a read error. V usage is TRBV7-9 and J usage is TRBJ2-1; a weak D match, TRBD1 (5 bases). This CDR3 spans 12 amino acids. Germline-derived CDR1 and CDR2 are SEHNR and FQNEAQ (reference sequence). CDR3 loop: CAISLAGNEQFF. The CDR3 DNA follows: TGTGCCATCAGCTTAGCAGGGAATGAGCAGTTCTTC.

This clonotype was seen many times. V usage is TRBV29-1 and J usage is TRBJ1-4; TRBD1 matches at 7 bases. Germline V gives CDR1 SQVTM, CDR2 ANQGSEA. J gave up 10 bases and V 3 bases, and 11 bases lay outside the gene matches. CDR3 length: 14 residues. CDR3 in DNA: TGCAGCGTTGACGTGACAGGGACTGTCGGAAAACTGTTTTTT. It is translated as CSVDVTGTVGKLFF.

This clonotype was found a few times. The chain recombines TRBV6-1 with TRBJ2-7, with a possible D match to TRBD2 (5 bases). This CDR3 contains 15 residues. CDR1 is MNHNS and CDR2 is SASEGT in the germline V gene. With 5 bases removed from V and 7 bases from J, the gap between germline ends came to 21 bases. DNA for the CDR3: TGTGCCAGCAGTAAAGGGAGCTCACCTATGGTGGAGCAGTACTTC. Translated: CASSKGSSPMVEQYF.

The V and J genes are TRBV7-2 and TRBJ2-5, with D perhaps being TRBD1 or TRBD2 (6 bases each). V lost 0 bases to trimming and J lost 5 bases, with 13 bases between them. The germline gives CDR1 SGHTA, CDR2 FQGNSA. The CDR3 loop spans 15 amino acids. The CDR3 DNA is TGTGCCAGCAGCTTAGCAGTTAGAGGGGGGGAGACCCAGTACTTC. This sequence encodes CASSLAVRGGETQYF.

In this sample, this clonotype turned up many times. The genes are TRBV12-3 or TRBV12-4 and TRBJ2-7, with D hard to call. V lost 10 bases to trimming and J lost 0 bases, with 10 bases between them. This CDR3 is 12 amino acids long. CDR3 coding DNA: TGTGCCATTTCAGGCAACTCCTACGAGCAGTACTTC. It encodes CAISGNSYEQYF.

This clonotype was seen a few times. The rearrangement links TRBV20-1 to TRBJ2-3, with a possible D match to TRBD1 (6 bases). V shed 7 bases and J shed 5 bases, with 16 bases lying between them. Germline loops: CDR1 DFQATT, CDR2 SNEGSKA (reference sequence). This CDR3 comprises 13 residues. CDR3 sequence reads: CSEGDKGLDTQYF. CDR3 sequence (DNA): TGCAGTGAGGGGGACAAAGGTCTAGATACGCAGTATTTT.